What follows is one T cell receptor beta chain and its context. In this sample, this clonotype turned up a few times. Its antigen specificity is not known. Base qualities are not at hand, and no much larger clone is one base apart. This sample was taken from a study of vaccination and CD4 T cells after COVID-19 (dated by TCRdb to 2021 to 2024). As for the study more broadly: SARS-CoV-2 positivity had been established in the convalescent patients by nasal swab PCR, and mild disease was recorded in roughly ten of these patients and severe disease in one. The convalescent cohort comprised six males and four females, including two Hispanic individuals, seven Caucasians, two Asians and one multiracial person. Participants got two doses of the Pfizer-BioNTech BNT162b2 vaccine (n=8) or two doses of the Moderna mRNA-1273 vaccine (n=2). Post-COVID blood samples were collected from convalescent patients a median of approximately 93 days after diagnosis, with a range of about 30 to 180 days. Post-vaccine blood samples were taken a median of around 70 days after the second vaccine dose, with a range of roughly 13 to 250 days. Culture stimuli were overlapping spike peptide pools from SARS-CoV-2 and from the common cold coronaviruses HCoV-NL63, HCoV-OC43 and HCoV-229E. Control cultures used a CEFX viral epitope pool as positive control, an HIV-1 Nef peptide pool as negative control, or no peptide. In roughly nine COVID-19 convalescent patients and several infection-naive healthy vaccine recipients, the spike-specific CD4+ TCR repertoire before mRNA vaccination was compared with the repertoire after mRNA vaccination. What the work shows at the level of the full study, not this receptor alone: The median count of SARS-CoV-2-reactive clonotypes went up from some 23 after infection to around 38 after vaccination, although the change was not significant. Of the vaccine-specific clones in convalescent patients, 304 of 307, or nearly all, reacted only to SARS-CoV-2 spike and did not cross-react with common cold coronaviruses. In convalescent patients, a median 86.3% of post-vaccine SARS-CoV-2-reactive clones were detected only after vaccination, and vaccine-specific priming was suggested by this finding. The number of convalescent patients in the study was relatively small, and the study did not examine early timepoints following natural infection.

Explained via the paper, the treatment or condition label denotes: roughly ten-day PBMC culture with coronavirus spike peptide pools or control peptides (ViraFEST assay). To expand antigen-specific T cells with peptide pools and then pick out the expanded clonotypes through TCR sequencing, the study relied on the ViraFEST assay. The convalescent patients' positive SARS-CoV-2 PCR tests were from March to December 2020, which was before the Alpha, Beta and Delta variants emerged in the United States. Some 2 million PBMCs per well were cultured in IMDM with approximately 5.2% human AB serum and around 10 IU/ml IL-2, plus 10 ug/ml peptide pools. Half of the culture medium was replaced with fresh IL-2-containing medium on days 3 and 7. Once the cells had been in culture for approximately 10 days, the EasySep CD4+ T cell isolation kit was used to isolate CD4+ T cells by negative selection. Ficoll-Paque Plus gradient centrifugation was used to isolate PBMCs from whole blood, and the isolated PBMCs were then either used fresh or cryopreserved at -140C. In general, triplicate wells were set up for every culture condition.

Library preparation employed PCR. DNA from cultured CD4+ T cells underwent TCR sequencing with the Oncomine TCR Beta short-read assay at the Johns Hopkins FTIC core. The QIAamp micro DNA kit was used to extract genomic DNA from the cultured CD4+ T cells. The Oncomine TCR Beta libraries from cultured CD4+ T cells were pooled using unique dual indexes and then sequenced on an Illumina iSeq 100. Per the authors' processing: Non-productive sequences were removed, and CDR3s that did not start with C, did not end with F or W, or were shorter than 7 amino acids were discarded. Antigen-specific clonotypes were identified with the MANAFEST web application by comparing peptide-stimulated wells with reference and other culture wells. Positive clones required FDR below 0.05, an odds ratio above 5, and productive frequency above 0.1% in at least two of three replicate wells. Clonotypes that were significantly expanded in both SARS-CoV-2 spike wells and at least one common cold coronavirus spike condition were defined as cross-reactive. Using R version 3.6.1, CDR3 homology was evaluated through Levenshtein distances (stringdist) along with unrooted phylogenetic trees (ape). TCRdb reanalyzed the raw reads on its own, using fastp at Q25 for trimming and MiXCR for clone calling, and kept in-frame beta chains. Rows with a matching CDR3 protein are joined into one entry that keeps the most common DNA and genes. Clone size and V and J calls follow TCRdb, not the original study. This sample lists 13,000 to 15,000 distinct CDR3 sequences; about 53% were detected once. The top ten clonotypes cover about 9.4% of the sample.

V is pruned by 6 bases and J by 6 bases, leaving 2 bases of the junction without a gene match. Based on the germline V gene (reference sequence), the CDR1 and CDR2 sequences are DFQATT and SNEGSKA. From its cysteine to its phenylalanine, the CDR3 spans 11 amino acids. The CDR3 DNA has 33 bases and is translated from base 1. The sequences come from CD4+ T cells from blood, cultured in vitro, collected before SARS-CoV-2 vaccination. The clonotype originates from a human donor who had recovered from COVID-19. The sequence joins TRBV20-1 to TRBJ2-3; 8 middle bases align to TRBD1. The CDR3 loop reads CSAQGADTQYF. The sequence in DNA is TGCAGTGCCCAGGGGGCGGATACGCAGTATTTT.